This T cell receptor beta chain is from a study of blood T cell repertoires in COVID-19. Study overall: Researchers got acute and convalescent COVID-19 samples from the United States, Italy and Spain. Sources were T cells, B-cell-depleted T cells, or PBMCs; the material itself was cDNA or gDNA.

The length of the CDR3 is 14 residues. The junction had 8 bases not matched to a gene; V was cut back by 0 bases and J by 9 bases. Germline-derived CDR1 and CDR2 are SGHNT and YYREEE (reference sequence). In the authors' methods: Reference gene primer amplification in the assay estimated nucleated cell counts. Profiled with immunoSEQ multiplex PCR; TCRdb holds only in-frame clones, not every one. V and J calls plus clone size are reproduced from that table; the DNA served to infer D and trimming. The table has more than 120,000 clones, about 87% seen once. The genes are TRBV5-4 and TRBJ2-7; 8 nucleotides match TRBD1. This sequence originates from a human donor in a cohort sampled during active COVID-19. Source material: peripheral blood. This chain's CDR3 is CASSLGGTGGVQYF. DNA for the CDR3: TGTGCCAGCAGCTTGGGTGGGACAGGCGGCGTGCAGTACTTC.